This T cell receptor beta chain is from a study of blood T cells in healthy people across ages. Through a sample-barcoded 5' primer and a J-beta primer mix, a second PCR was run for 7 to 11 cycles. One entry per CDR3 protein results from TCRdb running MiXCR on the 5' RACE reads. The data hold over a million distinct CDR3 sequences, with 35% to 45% observed a single time. The CDR3 is 13 residues long. CDR1 is DFQATT, CDR2 SNEGSKA, per germline (reference sequence). Sequencing input: blood. The sequence was obtained from a woman aged 18-29 years in good health. The V and J genes are TRBV20-1 and TRBJ2-4; 7 bases line up with TRBD2. The DNA matches TRBJ2-7 better at its end, which makes the J call doubtful. As DNA, the CDR3 is TGCAGTGCTAGGGAACTAGCGCGATACGAGCAGTACTTC. This translates into CSARELARYEQYF.